These 7 T cell receptor beta chains originate from one sample sequenced in a study of cytomegalovirus exposure and HLA in healthy donors. The study ran its PCR with 60 Vbeta and 13 Jbeta primers. Here immunoSEQ multiplex PCR was the method, and the copy in TCRdb shows in-frame clones only, minus some. The sample carries 130,000 or so clones, around 74% recorded once. The sample was PBMCs. The receptor set was obtained from a man aged 35-49 years in good health and CMV-seropositive.

CDR3 loop: CASSLGTGYPYEQYF. The CDR3 nucleotides read TGTGCCAGCAGCTTAGGAACAGGGTACCCCTACGAGCAGTACTTC. The genes are TRBV7-2 and TRBJ2-7, with a tentative D call TRBD1 (6 bases). Germline V CDR1 and CDR2: SGHTA, FQGNSA. The germline V and J ends were trimmed by 1 base and 2 bases, with 12 bases remaining between them. This CDR3 has 15 residues.

The J gene is TRBJ2-5, the V gene TRBV5-1, with 15 bases lining up with TRBD2. Germline trimming cut 3 bases from V and 2 bases from J; bases unmatched to any gene: 5. This CDR3 has 17 residues. Germline V lookup: CDR1 SGHRS, CDR2 YFSETQ. The CDR3 here is CASSSGLAGGWQETQYF. The CDR3, as DNA: TGCGCCAGCAGCTCGGGACTAGCGGGAGGTTGGCAAGAGACCCAGTACTTC.

The V gene is TRBV29-1, the J gene TRBJ2-1, with TRBD1 identical over 7 bases. The germline gives CDR1 SQVTM, CDR2 ANQGSEA. The CDR3 length is 13 residues. The junction had 9 bases not matched to a gene; V was cut back by 6 bases and J by 7 bases. The CDR3 here is CSVAHRGTNEQFF. In nucleotides, the CDR3 is TGCAGCGTCGCCCACAGGGGAACAAATGAGCAGTTCTTC.

This clone has a single count. The V gene is TRBV27, the J gene TRBJ2-2, with TRBD2 matching over 7 bases. The trim removed 3 bases at V and 2 bases at J, leaving 6 bases unmatched. The CDR3 is 16 residues long. CDR1 MNHEY and CDR2 SMNVEV come from the germline V gene (reference sequence). The CDR3 loop reads CASSFLASGNTGELFF. CDR3 DNA: TGTGCCAGCAGTTTTCTCGCTAGCGGCAACACCGGGGAGCTGTTTTTT.

This clone came up a few times. The chain is built from TRBV19 and TRBJ2-5, with 14 bases identical to TRBD2. Germline-derived CDR1 and CDR2 are LNHDA and SQIVND (reference sequence). This CDR3 is 17 amino acids long. The V and J ends lost 4 bases and 2 bases, in that order; junction bases with no gene match: 6. CDR3 sequence reads: CASSRTSGRPLQETQYF. CDR3 coding DNA: TGTGCCAGTAGTAGGACTAGCGGGAGGCCCCTTCAAGAGACCCAGTACTTC.

Only one count was recorded for this clone. The rearrangement links TRBV7-2 to TRBJ1-1, with D possibly TRBD1 on 5 matching bases. The CDR3 is 13 amino acids. In germline, CDR1 is SGHTA, CDR2 FQGNSA. Between the trimmed V and J ends, which lost 5 bases and 5 bases, there was a span of 12 bases. The CDR3 region has the DNA TGTGCCAGCAGCACTAACGGGGGAACTGAAGCTTTCTTT. This codes for CASSTNGGTEAFF.

This clone came up a few times. This chain joins TRBV7-6 and TRBJ1-6; 8 positions agree with TRBD1. The germline CDR1 and CDR2 sequences are SGHVS and FNYEAQ. The CDR3 has 15 residues. V shed 5 bases and J 3 bases; nucleotides not matched to a gene: 3. The CDR3: CASSLQGDYNSPLHF. CDR3 coding DNA: TGTGCCAGCAGCCTACAGGGGGACTATAATTCACCCCTCCACTTT.